This TCR beta chain emerged from a study of blood T cell repertoires in COVID-19. Study-level information: Whether acute or convalescent, the COVID-19 samples came from the United States, Italy and Spain. The analysed material was cDNA or gDNA that came from T cells, B-cell-depleted T cells, or PBMCs.

In the authors' methods: The assay estimated nucleated cells by amplifying reference gene primers. Libraries were prepared by immunoSEQ multiplex PCR; TCRdb keeps only in-frame clonotypes and omits some of them. The DNA gave D and trimming, while V, J and clone size come from that table. The sample shows fewer than 100,000 clones, around nine tenths of them seen only once. The CDR3 sequence is 15 residues long. The trim removed 5 bases at V and 6 bases at J, leaving 9 bases unmatched. Germline V gene sequence: CDR1 SGHTA, CDR2 FQGTGA. The chain combines TRBV7-3 with TRBJ2-1; TRBD2 matches 8 bases. The TCR was taken from a human donor in a cohort sampled during active COVID-19. Source material: peripheral blood. The chain's CDR3 is CASSPGTSTSNEQFF. CDR3 DNA sequence: TGTGCCAGCAGCCCCGGGACTAGTACTTCCAATGAGCAGTTCTTC.